Listed here are 29 T cell receptor beta chains from one sample, sequenced in a study of blood T cell repertoires in COVID-19. Sequenced by immunoSEQ multiplex PCR; TCRdb stores in-frame clones only, minus some. The sample includes some 460,000 clones, 70% to 90% seen only once; the top ten take about 2%. Sample: PBMCs or T cells enriched from blood (not recorded which). The receptors come from a woman between 18 and 30 years old with acute COVID-19.

This clone was picked up one time. The rearrangement joins TRBV18 to TRBJ1-1; perhaps TRBD1 as D (5 bases). The CDR3 contains 15 residues. Germline V gene lookup returns CDR1 KGHSH and CDR2 LQKENI. V dropped 3 bases and J dropped 4 bases, with 15 bases sitting between them. CDR3 sequence reads: CASSPGGGRSTEAFF. The DNA of the CDR3 is TGTGCCAGCTCACCGGGGGGTGGTCGCAGCACTGAAGCTTTCTTT.

The chain has TRBV11-2 and TRBJ2-3; perhaps TRBD2 as D (6 bases). V gave up 3 bases and J gave up 7 bases, with 17 bases separating them. This CDR3 has 15 residues. From germline, CDR1 is SGHAT and CDR2 FQNNGV. The CDR3 DNA sequence: TGTGCCAGCAGCTTTATGAGACTAGACGGGAATACGCAGTATTTT. It translates to CASSFMRLDGNTQYF.

The V and J genes are TRBV9 and TRBJ1-6; unclear D gene. The germline gives CDR1 SGDLS, CDR2 YYNGEE. Trimming removed 2 bases from V and 9 bases from J, with 9 bases in between. The CDR3 is 13 amino acids. CDR3 region: CASSVEGFSPLHF. The CDR3 coding sequence is TGTGCCAGCAGCGTCGAGGGTTTTTCACCCCTCCACTTT.

The count of this clone is one. The chain employs TRBV14 and TRBJ2-1; tentatively, D is TRBD2 (5 bases). Per germline, CDR1 SGHDN and CDR2 FVKESK. The CDR3 runs to 16 residues. V lost 4 bases and J 4 bases, leaving 17 bases between the germline ends. In DNA form, the CDR3 reads TGTGCCAGCAGCCTCAACACGGGATCGGGTTACAATGAGCAGTTCTTC. This encodes CASSLNTGSGYNEQFF.

This sequence joins TRBV19 and TRBJ1-5; 9 nucleotides align to TRBD1. The CDR3 length is 15 residues. The germline V gene encodes CDR1 LNHDA and CDR2 SQIVND (reference sequence). V lost 3 bases to trimming and J lost 2 bases; unmatched junction nucleotides: 2. CDR3: CASSIWTGGNQPQHF. The CDR3 DNA reads TGTGCCAGTAGTATCTGGACAGGGGGCAATCAGCCCCAGCATTTT.

This clone appeared a single time. The J gene is TRBJ2-5, the V gene TRBV2; perhaps TRBD1 as D (5 bases). Germline CDR1 SNHLY, CDR2 FYNNEI. The CDR3 is 13 amino acids. The V end lost 7 bases, the J end lost 2 bases, and 11 bases lay between the germline ends. CDR3 residues: CASTGMRQETQYF. CDR3 sequence (DNA): TGTGCCAGCACAGGGATGAGGCAAGAGACCCAGTACTTC.

This rearrangement joins TRBV4-1 to TRBJ2-7; D gene unclear. Germline assignment: CDR1 MGHRA and CDR2 YSYEKL. The CDR3 extends over 17 amino acids. The V and J ends lost 4 bases and 0 bases respectively, with 19 bases between them. For the CDR3, the DNA is TGCGCCAGCAGCCCCTTTATCAGTCAGAGGAGCTCCTACGAGCAGTACTTC. The encoded protein is CASSPFISQRSSYEQYF.

The V call is TRBV3-1 (or the pseudogene TRBV3-2), the J call TRBJ2-3; D gene ambiguous. Trimming stripped 0 bases from V and 4 bases from J, with 8 bases between. There are 14 residues in the CDR3. Germline-derived CDR1 and CDR2 are LGHDT and YNNKEL (reference sequence). The CDR3 reads CASSQDTVSDTQYF. The CDR3 coding sequence is TGTGCCAGCAGCCAAGATACAGTTTCAGATACGCAGTATTTT.

The CDR3 protein is CSARDGDYRYF. The CDR3 bases are TGCAGTGCTAGAGATGGTGACTATCGGTATTTT. The chain couples TRBV20-1 to TRBJ2-3, with TRBD2 as a possible D gene (5 bases). The CDR3 contains 11 residues. CDR1 DFQATT and CDR2 SNEGSKA come from the germline V gene (reference sequence). The germline V and J ends were trimmed by 0 bases and 14 bases, with 12 bases remaining between them.

This chain connects TRBV30 to TRBJ2-3; TRBD1 might be the D (5 bases). Germline loops: CDR1 GTSNPN, CDR2 SVGIG (reference sequence). This CDR3 has 14 amino acids. Trimming removed 2 bases from V and 4 bases from J, with 13 bases in between. In DNA form, the CDR3 reads TGTGCCTGGAGTCAGGGCACAGTTCCAGATACGCAGTATTTT. It yields the protein CAWSQGTVPDTQYF.

V gene TRBV28 combines with J gene TRBJ1-2; D is perhaps TRBD1 (6 bases). V lost 8 bases and J 6 bases, leaving 19 bases between the germline ends. The CDR3 extends over 14 amino acids. In germline, CDR1 is MDHEN, CDR2 SYDVKM. CDR3 sequence reads: CASLDPAQGHGYTF. The CDR3 DNA reads as TGTGCCAGCCTTGACCCGGCACAGGGTCATGGCTACACCTTC.

The chain couples TRBV27 to TRBJ1-1; possibly TRBD1 for D (5 bases). Germline CDR1 MNHEY, CDR2 SMNVEV (reference sequence). V was clipped by 5 bases and J by 7 bases, with 8 bases between them. This CDR3 is 11 amino acids long. The CDR3 nucleotides read TGTGCCAGCAGTGCCGGGGGTGAAGCTTTCTTT. Amino acids: CASSAGGEAFF.

V gene TRBV7-2 combines with J gene TRBJ2-1; a weak D match, TRBD2 (5 bases). CDR3 length: 13 amino acids. V was cut by 4 bases and J by 3 bases, with 7 bases left in between. The V gene's germline CDR1 is SGHTA and CDR2 FQGNSA. The CDR3 sequence: CASSWTFYNEQFF. DNA for the CDR3: TGTGCCAGCAGCTGGACTTTCTACAATGAGCAGTTCTTC.

The rearrangement joins TRBV28 to TRBJ2-7; D unclear. There are 13 residues in the CDR3. Germline lookup yields CDR1 MDHEN and CDR2 SYDVKM. Trimming took off 1 base at V and 0 bases at J, with 4 bases between the two ends. DNA of the CDR3: TGTGCCAGCAGTTTATCACTCTCCTACGAGCAGTACTTC. Encoded protein: CASSLSLSYEQYF.

This sequence joins TRBV7-2 and TRBJ2-4, with 7 bases identical to TRBD1. Germline V gives CDR1 SGHTA, CDR2 FQGNSA. The CDR3 extends over 16 amino acids. The J segment lost 0 bases and the V segment lost 5 bases, leaving 7 bases of the junction unmatched. CDR3 sequence reads: CASSRTGDLAKNIQYF. DNA for the CDR3: TGTGCCAGCAGCCGTACAGGGGATCTAGCCAAAAACATTCAGTACTTC. Based on the CDR3 plus reference TRBV7-2 and TRBJ2-4, the full variable domain is GAGVSQSPSNKVTEKGKDVELRCDPISGHTALYWYRQSLGQGLEFLIYFQGNSAPDKSGLPSDRFSAERTGGSVSTLTIQRTQQEDSAVYLCASSRTGDLAKNIQYFGAGTRLSVL.

The chain joins TRBV13 to TRBJ2-3; TRBD1 might be the D (5 bases). Germline CDR1 reads PRHDT; CDR2 reads FYEKMQ (reference sequence). The CDR3 extends over 13 amino acids. V was clipped by 7 bases and J by 0 bases, with 8 bases between them. The CDR3 DNA is TGTGCCAGCAATGCAGGGAGCACAGATACGCAGTATTTT. Translating gives CASNAGSTDTQYF.

This clone appeared once. The gene calls are TRBV11-3 and TRBJ2-1, with D tentatively TRBD2 (6 bases). Germline V gene lookup returns CDR1 SGHNT and CDR2 YENEEA. The ends were cut back, 3 bases at V and 7 bases at J, with 16 bases in the middle. CDR3 length: 15 amino acids. The CDR3 region has the DNA TGTGCCAGCAGCTTTGGGCCGGGCGGAGGGAATGAGCAGTTCTTC. Translated, it gives CASSFGPGGGNEQFF.

The rearrangement joins TRBV7-9 to TRBJ2-1; the match to TRBD2 covers 7 bases. V lost 3 bases and J lost 6; bases outside the gene matches: 8. Per germline, CDR1 SEHNR and CDR2 FQNEAQ (reference sequence). The CDR3 spans 15 residues. The CDR3 reads CASSFLAGEVNEQFF. CDR3 nucleotide sequence: TGTGCCAGCAGCTTTCTCGCGGGAGAGGTCAATGAGCAGTTCTTC. Variable domain in full (rest from reference TRBV7-9 and TRBJ2-1): DTGVSQNPRHKITKRGQNVTFRCDPISEHNRLYWYRQTLGQGPEFLTYFQNEAQLEKSRLLSDRFSAERPKGSFSTLEIQRTEQGDSAMYLCASSFLAGEVNEQFFGPGTRLTVL.

As regards this clone: One end of the junction does not line up with germline, which may come from a read error. The rearrangement uses TRBV7-2 and TRBJ1-6, with 7 bases aligning to TRBD1. The CDR3 runs 13 residues. In germline, CDR1 is SGHTA, CDR2 FQGNSA. This chain's CDR3 is CAGSLTGNSPLHF. CDR3 bases: TGTGCCGGCAGCTTGACAGGGAATTCACCCCTCCACTTT.

This clone showed up just once. CDR3 amino acids: CASSRTGDYNSPLHF. CDR3 DNA: TGTGCCAGCAGCAGGACAGGAGACTATAATTCACCCCTCCACTTT. The chain employs TRBV27 and TRBJ1-6; 7 positions match TRBD1. The V gene's germline CDR1 is MNHEY and CDR2 SMNVEV (reference sequence). CDR3 length equals 15 residues. V was pared by 6 bases and J by 3 bases, with 5 bases of the junction left unmatched.

In this sample, this clone turned up a few times. The chain has TRBV11-2 and TRBJ2-3, with D hard to call. This CDR3 has 14 residues. The germline gives CDR1 SGHAT, CDR2 FQNNGV. V lost 3 bases to trimming and J lost 2 bases, with 9 bases between them. CDR3 loop: CASSFRSDTDTQYF. The CDR3 DNA follows: TGTGCCAGCAGCTTTCGGTCCGACACAGATACGCAGTATTTT.

This clone was seen only once. The chain carries TRBV9 and TRBJ1-4, with 9 bases aligning to TRBD1. The CDR3 has 16 amino acids. Losses at the gene ends were 4 bases for V and 4 bases for J; bases not matched to a gene: 8. The germline V gene encodes CDR1 SGDLS and CDR2 YYNGEE. The CDR3 nucleotides are TGTGCCAGCAGCTTGGGACAGGGCAGAGGTAATGAAAAACTGTTTTTT. Translating it yields CASSLGQGRGNEKLFF.

The J gene is TRBJ2-7, the V gene TRBV6-5; the match to TRBD2 covers 9 bases. The CDR3 runs to 15 residues. From germline, CDR1 is MNHEY and CDR2 SVGAGI. V lost 6 bases, J lost 1 base, and 7 bases stayed unmatched. CDR3 nucleotides: TGTGCCAGCAGGGGGGAGACTAGCGGATCCTACGAGCAGTACTTC. As protein: CASRGETSGSYEQYF.

The chain is built from TRBV7-2 and TRBJ2-1, with 7 bases that match TRBD1. The J segment lost 2 bases and the V segment lost 2 bases, leaving 12 bases of the junction unmatched. CDR1 and CDR2 (germline): SGHTA, FQGNSA. The CDR3 length is 18 residues. Here the CDR3 reads CASSLLEGTAVPYNEQFF. The CDR3 region has the DNA TGTGCCAGCAGCTTATTGGAAGGGACAGCGGTCCCCTACAATGAGCAGTTCTTC.

The V and J genes are TRBV27 and TRBJ1-5; perhaps TRBD1 as D (6 bases). V was clipped by 5 bases and J by 2 bases, with 13 bases between them. Germline V lookup: CDR1 MNHEY, CDR2 SMNVEV (reference sequence). The CDR3 spans 15 residues. The CDR3 DNA reads TGTGCCAGCAGTCCAACAGGGTATGGCAATCAGCCCCAGCATTTT. Translated: CASSPTGYGNQPQHF.

The chain combines TRBV7-8 with TRBJ2-1, with 9 bases identical to TRBD1. The junction had 13 bases not matched to a gene; V was cut back by 5 bases and J by 5 bases. The CDR3 runs 17 residues. Per the germline V gene, CDR1 is SGHVS and CDR2 is FQNEAQ. CDR3 nucleotide sequence: TGTGCCAGCAGCCACTGGTTTCGGACAGGGGTCGACAATGAGCAGTTCTTC. Translated, it gives CASSHWFRTGVDNEQFF.

The chain recombines TRBV24-1 with TRBJ2-1, with D perhaps TRBD2 (5 bases). V was trimmed by 10 bases and J by 6 bases, leaving 15 bases between them. The CDR3 contains 13 residues. CDR1 is KGHDR and CDR2 is SFDVKD in the germline V gene. The CDR3 bases are TGTGCCACGGCCGGGGAGAGCGGCAATGAGCAGTTCTTC. It encodes CATAGESGNEQFF.

In its sample, this clone was seen once. The genes are TRBV27 and TRBJ1-1; D gene unclear. V was pared by 4 bases and J by 5 bases, with 11 bases between. The germline V gene encodes CDR1 MNHEY and CDR2 SMNVEV (reference sequence). This CDR3 has 13 residues. The CDR3 here is CASSSTTWTEAFF. The CDR3 region has the DNA TGTGCCAGCAGTTCAACAACGTGGACTGAAGCTTTCTTT.

The CDR3: CSVGRQGETYEQYF. CDR3 nucleotides: TGCAGCGTTGGACGACAGGGTGAGACCTACGAGCAGTACTTC. The rearrangement uses TRBV29-1 and TRBJ2-7; 7 nucleotides align to TRBD1. This CDR3 has 14 amino acids. Looked up from germline, CDR1 is SQVTM and CDR2 is ANQGSEA. The V segment lost 4 bases and the J segment 2 bases; nucleotides outside the gene matches: 8.